A selection of T cell receptor beta chains follows, all from one sample in a study of OX40 agonist ivuxolimab in advanced cancers. Profiled with immunoSEQ multiplex PCR; TCRdb holds only in-frame clones, not every one. The sample includes tens of thousands of clones, roughly 89% of them seen just once. The specimen was CD4+ or CD8+ T cells sorted from blood, collected in a trial of the OX40 agonist ivuxolimab. The source of these receptors is an adult with an advanced solid tumor such as melanoma, head and neck, liver or kidney cancer. The CDR3 runs from the conserved cysteine through the conserved F or W. D genes are given only for firm matches.

>13|TRBJ1-1|.|TRBV7-9
TGTGCCAGCAGCTTAGGCCCGGATAATAAAGCTTTCTTT
CASSLGPDNKAFF
>14|TRBJ2-1|.|TRBV5-1
TGCGCCAGCAGCGGGTCAGCCTCCTACAATGAGCAGTTCTTC
CASSGSASYNEQFF
>11|TRBJ1-1|.|TRBV30
TGTGCCTGGACCCAAACCATGAGAGCTTTCTTT
CAWTQTMRAFF
>19|TRBJ1-1|TRBD1|TRBV11-2
TGTGCCAGCAGCATATACTTACCCGACAGGGGGCGAACGAACACTGAAGCTTTCTTT
CASSIYLPDRGRTNTEAFF
>14|TRBJ2-3|.|TRBV12-5
TGTGCCAGGGGGGTGACAGGGCGCGCAGATACGCAGTATTTT
CARGVTGRADTQYF
>14|TRBJ2-7|.|TRBV6-6
TGTGCCAGCAGGGGGACACGGATCTACTACGAGCAGTACTTC
CASRGTRIYYEQYF
>14|TRBJ2-7|.|TRBV5-1
TGCGCCAGCAGCTTTGCGGGGTCCTCCTACGAGCAGTACTTC
CASSFAGSSYEQYF
>13|TRBJ1-3|.|TRBV6-1
TGTGCCAGCAGTGAAGACGGTGGAAACACCATATATTTT
CASSEDGGNTIYF
>16|TRBJ2-3|.|TRBV5-1
TGCGCCAGCAGCCCTTTGGGGCAGGTCTCCTTCGATACGCAGTATTTT
CASSPLGQVSFDTQYF
>12|TRBJ1-2|.|TRBV7-9
TGTGCCAGCAGAACAGGGCCCTATGGCTACACCTTC
CASRTGPYGYTF
>15|TRBJ1-3|.|TRBV5-6
TGTGCCAGCAGCTTGGGGGGGCTGGCTGGAAACACCATATATTTT
CASSLGGLAGNTIYF
>15|TRBJ2-1|TRBD2|TRBV5-1
TGCGCCAGCAGCTTAAGCGGGAGTTCCTACAATGAGCAGTTCTTC
CASSLSGSSYNEQFF
>18|TRBJ1-5|.|TRBV28
TGTGCCAGCAGTTCCTCGGACAGCGCCGCCGCCTTCAATCAGCCCCAGCATTTT
CASSSSDSAAAFNQPQHF